The 22 T cell receptor beta chains in this list originate from one sample, sequenced in a study of blood T cells in healthy people across ages. A second roughly 6 to 12 cycle PCR used barcoded and J-beta primers. MiXCR was run by TCRdb on the 5' RACE reads, yielding one entry per CDR3 protein. The sample lists about 1.4 million distinct CDR3 sequences; approximately 59% were seen once. Sequencing used blood. These receptors came from a man between 18 and 35 years old in good health.

The chain couples TRBV7-9 to TRBJ1-2; weak D call: TRBD1 (5 bases). CDR3 length equals 17 residues. CDR1 is SEHNR and CDR2 is FQNEAQ in the germline V gene (reference sequence). Trimming took off 2 bases at V and 9 bases at J, with 25 bases between the two ends. The CDR3 loop reads CASSLKRPLDSPSSYTF. In DNA, the CDR3 is TGTGCCAGCAGCTTAAAGAGGCCCCTAGACAGCCCCTCCAGCTACACCTTC.

The genes are TRBV18 and TRBJ1-2; TRBD1 agrees at 8 bases. The CDR3 loop spans 14 amino acids. V lost 6 bases and J lost 6; bases outside the gene matches: 9. CDR1 is KGHSH and CDR2 is LQKENI in the germline V gene. CDR3 nucleotides: TGTGCCAGCTCCCGGACAGGGCTTGACAATGGCTACACCTTC. Translated: CASSRTGLDNGYTF.

The V and J genes are TRBV20-1 and TRBJ2-7; 7 bases map to TRBD1. After removal of 3 bases from V and 0 bases from J, the junction contained 8 bases not matched to a gene. The CDR3 length is 15 residues. Germline V lookup: CDR1 DFQATT, CDR2 SNEGSKA (reference sequence). The CDR3 spells CSARVGQHNSYEQYF. CDR3 DNA: TGCAGTGCTAGGGTGGGACAGCACAACTCCTACGAGCAGTACTTC.

The CDR3 loop reads CASSLLDPLNEQFF. CDR3 in DNA: TGTGCCAGCAGCCTACTGGACCCGTTAAATGAGCAGTTCTTC. The rearrangement joins TRBV12-3 or TRBV12-4 to TRBJ2-1; D is ambiguous. The CDR3 runs 14 residues. V was shortened by 6 bases and J by 7 bases, with 16 bases between the two germline ends.

This clonotype was recorded a few times. In DNA form, the CDR3 reads TGTGCCAGCAGCCAAGGAGTTGACAGCTATGGCTACACCTTC. It yields the protein CASSQGVDSYGYTF. V and J are TRBV4-2 and TRBJ1-2, with a tentative D call TRBD1 (5 bases). The V gene lost 1 base and the J gene lost 4 bases, with 10 bases spanning the gap. This CDR3 region has 14 residues. The germline CDR1 and CDR2 sequences are LGHNA and YNFKEQ.

This clonotype has a handful of counts. The chain links TRBV4-1 to TRBJ2-7, with 9 bases identical to TRBD2. With the DNA end fitting TRBJ2-5 better, the J assignment may be wrong. CDR1 and CDR2 from the germline V gene are MGHRA and YSYEKL. CDR3 length: 14 residues. CDR3 region: CASSQVAGGETQYF. CDR3 sequence (DNA): TGCGCCAGCAGCCAAGTGGCGGGAGGGGAGACCCAGTACTTC.

Details on this clonotype: The germline gene is not matched at one end of the junction; a read error may be the cause. In DNA form, the CDR3 reads TGTGCCACCGGCAGAATATACAGGGTAAACGCTGAAGCTTTCTTT. Its protein product is CATGRIYRVNAEAFF. The chain links TRBV15 to TRBJ1-1; perhaps TRBD1 as D (6 bases). From germline, CDR1 is LNHNV and CDR2 YYDKDF (reference sequence). The CDR3 contains 15 residues.

The rearrangement links TRBV9 to TRBJ2-3; 8 positions agree with TRBD2. Trimming at V came to 0 bases and at J to 7 bases, leaving 7 bases not matched to a gene. The CDR3 covers 15 residues. Germline V gene lookup returns CDR1 SGDLS and CDR2 YYNGEE. The CDR3 DNA sequence: TGTGCCAGCAGCGTAGTTACTAGCGGTACAAATACGCAGTATTTT. This gives the protein CASSVVTSGTNTQYF.

This CDR3 reads CASSEIVGEQYF. The CDR3, as DNA: TGCGCCAGCAGTGAGATAGTCGGGGAGCAGTACTTC. The chain joins TRBV10-1 to TRBJ2-7; D unresolved. In germline, CDR1 is WNHNN, CDR2 SYGVQD (reference sequence). The ends were cut back, 2 bases at V and 7 bases at J, with 9 bases in the middle. The length of the CDR3 is 12 residues.

This chain connects TRBV7-9 to TRBJ1-5, with D possibly being TRBD1 (6 bases). With 1 base removed from V and 3 bases from J, the gap between germline ends came to 10 bases. Germline assignment: CDR1 SEHNR and CDR2 FQNEAQ (reference sequence). The CDR3 is 15 residues long. Here the CDR3 reads CASSLEGGNNQPQHF. The DNA for the CDR3 is TGTGCCAGCAGCTTAGAGGGGGGGAACAATCAGCCCCAGCATTTT. The variable domain in full, with the rest retrieved from reference TRBV7-9 and TRBJ1-5, is DTGVSQNPRHKITKRGQNVTFRCDPISEHNRLYWYRQTLGQGPEFLTYFQNEAQLEKSRLLSDRFSAERPKGSFSTLEIQRTEQGDSAMYLCASSLEGGNNQPQHFGDGTRLSIL.

This clonotype appeared a few times. The rearrangement links TRBV4-1 to TRBJ2-7, with a weak D call TRBD1 (6 bases). Deletions cut 2 bases from V and 3 bases from J, with 8 bases between. Germline lookup yields CDR1 MGHRA and CDR2 YSYEKL. CDR3 length: 13 residues. The CDR3 is CASSQQQGYEQYF. DNA for the CDR3: TGCGCCAGCAGCCAACAACAGGGCTACGAGCAGTACTTC.

This clonotype was observed a handful of times. The rearrangement uses TRBV4-2 and TRBJ1-2; no clear D gene. The CDR3 is 13 amino acids. From germline, CDR1 is LGHNA and CDR2 YNFKEQ. Trimming took 2 bases from V and 4 from J, leaving 8 bases between them. CDR3 sequence reads: CASSQREFYGYTF. The CDR3 DNA is TGTGCCAGCAGCCAACGGGAGTTCTATGGCTACACCTTC.

The chain joins TRBV18 to TRBJ2-7; perhaps D is TRBD1 or TRBD2 (5 bases each). CDR1 and CDR2 from the germline V gene are KGHSH and LQKENI. Deletions cut 5 bases from V and 7 bases from J, with 15 bases between. CDR3 length: 13 residues. The DNA of the CDR3 is TGTGCCAGCTCAACGGGACGGGCTGGAGAGCAGTACTTC. Amino acids: CASSTGRAGEQYF. Looking up the rest from reference TRBV18 and TRBJ2-7 gives the full variable domain: NAGVMQNPRHLVRRRGQEARLRCSPMKGHSHVYWYRQLPEEGLKFMVYLQKENIIDESGMPKERFSAEFPKEGPSILRIQQVVRGDSAAYFCASSTGRAGEQYFGPGTRLTVT.

This clonotype occurred once. The chain couples TRBV6-2 or TRBV6-3 to TRBJ2-3; 12 bases line up with TRBD2. The germline V gene encodes CDR1 MNHEY and CDR2 SVGEGT. The CDR3 consists of 16 residues. V lost 6 bases to trimming and J lost 2 bases; unmatched junction nucleotides: 6. CDR3 region: CASRRLAGDLTDTQYF. The CDR3 bases are TGTGCCAGCAGAAGACTAGCGGGGGACCTCACAGATACGCAGTATTTT.

There are a few counts of this clonotype. The V and J genes are TRBV7-9 and TRBJ2-4; D uncertain. CDR1 is SEHNR and CDR2 is FQNEAQ in the germline V gene (reference sequence). V was trimmed by 3 bases and J by 9 bases, leaving 9 bases between them. The CDR3 consists of 12 residues. The CDR3 sequence: CASSFPLGIQYF. The CDR3 DNA follows: TGTGCCAGCAGCTTCCCCCTAGGCATTCAGTACTTC.

This sequence joins TRBV20-1 and TRBJ1-2; D not certain. CDR3 length equals 13 residues. Germline lookup yields CDR1 DFQATT and CDR2 SNEGSKA (reference sequence). The CDR3 region is CSATIAVDYGYTF. The CDR3 region has the DNA TGCAGCGCAACCATCGCAGTTGACTATGGCTACACCTTC.

This chain uses TRBV10-3 with TRBJ2-3; TRBD1 aligns across 7 bases. Trimming cost V 6 bases and J 3 bases; bases outside gene matches: 18. CDR1 and CDR2 from the germline V gene are ENHRY and SYGVKD. The CDR3 is 18 amino acids. CDR3: CAIRTPRDRAQRTDTQYF. CDR3 DNA: TGTGCCATCAGGACCCCCCGAGACAGGGCACAGCGGACAGATACGCAGTATTTT.

This clonotype was seen a few times. The V and J genes are TRBV12-3 or TRBV12-4 and TRBJ2-3; 7 positions agree with TRBD2. This CDR3 spans 14 amino acids. Germline trimming cut 5 bases from V and 6 bases from J; bases unmatched to any gene: 8. CDR3 protein: CASSPLADTDTQYF. The CDR3 DNA sequence: TGTGCCAGCAGTCCCCTAGCGGACACGGATACGCAGTATTTT.

The chain employs TRBV4-2 and TRBJ1-4; D unresolved. CDR1 and CDR2 (germline): LGHNA, YNFKEQ. The CDR3 is 12 amino acids. Between the trimmed V and J ends, which lost 3 bases and 3 bases, there was a span of 2 bases. CDR3 DNA sequence: TGTGCCAGCAGCCATCCTAATGAAAAACTGTTTTTT. The encoded protein is CASSHPNEKLFF.

In this sample, this clonotype turned up many times. The gene calls are TRBV25-1 and TRBJ2-7; TRBD2 matches at 11 bases. CDR1 is MGHDK and CDR2 is SYGVNS in the germline V gene. The CDR3 is 15 residues long. V lost 4 bases and J lost 2; bases outside the gene matches: 4. The CDR3 loop is CASSGTSGGTYEQYF. Written as DNA, the CDR3 is TGTGCCAGCAGTGGAACTAGCGGGGGAACCTACGAGCAGTACTTC.

The chain recombines TRBV12-3 or TRBV12-4 with TRBJ2-5; D is unresolved. The CDR3 is 12 amino acids. Trimming cost V 2 bases and J 4 bases, with 5 bases left between them. The CDR3 protein is CASSLITETQYF. The DNA of the CDR3 is TGTGCCAGCAGTTTAATTACAGAGACCCAGTACTTC.

The chain is built from TRBV5-1 and TRBJ2-3, with TRBD2 identical over 9 bases. Germline assignment: CDR1 SGHRS and CDR2 YFSETQ. V trimming: 0 bases; J trimming: 5 bases; junction bases outside the gene matches: 7. CDR3 length equals 16 residues. This CDR3 reads CASSLVAGATRDTQYF. DNA for the CDR3: TGCGCCAGCAGCTTGGTAGCGGGAGCAACAAGAGATACGCAGTATTTT. The whole variable domain, remainder taken from reference TRBV5-1 and TRBJ2-3, is KAGVTQTPRYLIKTRGQQVTLSCSPISGHRSVSWYQQTPGQGLQFLFEYFSETQRNKGNFPGRFSGRQFSNSRSEMNVSTLELGDSALYLCASSLVAGATRDTQYFGPGTRLTVL.